Presented here are 13 T cell receptor beta chains from one specimen sequenced in a study of regulatory T cells in long-lasting Graves disease. As for time point: newly diagnosed GD, antithyroid drugs for less than 3 months. There was RNA extracted from PBMCs, and the TCR library was made from it. Assembly of TCR beta libraries relied on iRepertoire HTBI primers together with Arm-PCR of CDR3 regions. TCRdb reanalysed the multiplex PCR reads using MiXCR and keeps one entry per CDR3 protein. The table records some 560,000 distinct CDR3 sequences, around 15% of them present only once. The same data also contributed to another study, on T cells in Graves' hyperthyroidism and ophthalmopathy.

Here the sequenced sample was peripheral blood mononuclear cells (PBMCs), taken at new diagnosis, from a patient treated with antithyroid drugs. Source of these receptors: a woman aged 35-65 years with Graves disease.

Many counts were recorded for this clonotype. This chain connects TRBV11-2 to TRBJ1-5; D not certain. This CDR3 region has 14 residues. Germline assignment: CDR1 SGHAT and CDR2 FQNNGV. Trimming left V 0 bases short and J 3 bases short, with 6 bases between. The CDR3 nucleotides read TGTGCCAGCAGCTTAGACAGAGTCAATCAGCCCCAGCATTTT. Translated: CASSLDRVNQPQHF.

This clonotype came up a few times. The chain has TRBV6-5 and TRBJ1-3, with D hard to call. Looked up from germline, CDR1 is MNHEY and CDR2 is SVGAGI. Trimming left V 2 bases short and J 0 bases short, with 8 bases between. The CDR3 covers 15 residues. CDR3 in amino acids: CASSYGGDSGNTIYF. CDR3 DNA: TGTGCCAGCAGTTACGGTGGTGACTCTGGAAACACCATATATTTT.

Note on this clonotype: This could be a read error, since a much larger clone is one nucleotide away. Because the CDR3 is missing its conserved closing phenylalanine or tryptophan, this is likely a read error. This chain joins TRBV7-8 and TRBJ1-1; TRBD1 might be the D (5 bases). The CDR3 consists of 14 residues. CDR1 SGHVS and CDR2 FQNEAQ come from the germline V gene. Trimming pared 7 bases from V and 4 bases from J, leaving 16 bases between. The CDR3 loop reads CASTNPGAGTEAFL. The CDR3 nucleotides are TGTGCCAGCACCAACCCCGGGGCGGGCACTGAAGCTTTCCTT.

This clonotype was picked up many times. V is TRBV7-9 and J is TRBJ2-7; 9 bases map to TRBD1. Germline-derived CDR1 and CDR2 are SEHNR and FQNEAQ (reference sequence). This CDR3 has 17 residues. V lost 8 bases, J lost 0 bases, and 14 bases stayed unmatched. CDR3 DNA sequence: TGTGCCAGCTTCCCCCGGTCGGGACAGGGAAACTCCTACGAGCAGTACTTC. This gives the protein CASFPRSGQGNSYEQYF.

This clonotype was detected many times. The CDR3 reads CASSPRVGGELFF. CDR3 DNA sequence: TGTGCCAGCAGCCCGCGCGTCGGCGGGGAGCTGTTTTTT. The V gene is TRBV11-2, the J gene TRBJ2-2; D not certain. The germline V gene encodes CDR1 SGHAT and CDR2 FQNNGV. V was trimmed by 5 bases and J by 7 bases, leaving 11 bases between them. The CDR3 contains 13 residues.

The rearrangement links TRBV15 to TRBJ1-3; unclear D gene. Trimming took 1 base from V and 6 from J, leaving 10 bases between them. Germline assignment: CDR1 LNHNV and CDR2 YYDKDF (reference sequence). The CDR3 is 14 residues long. CDR3 protein: CATSRAGIKNTIYF. For the CDR3, the DNA is TGTGCCACCAGCAGAGCCGGGATCAAAAACACCATATATTTT. Full variable domain (outside the CDR3, taken from reference TRBV15 and TRBJ1-3): DAMVIQNPRYQVTQFGKPVTLSCSQTLNHNVMYWYQQKSSQAPKLLFHYYDKDFNNEADTPDNFQSRRPNTSFCFLDIRSPGLGDTAMYLCATSRAGIKNTIYFGEGSWLTVV.

This clonotype was found many times. The chain carries TRBV7-9 and TRBJ1-1; D gene unclear. Germline loops: CDR1 SEHNR, CDR2 FQNEAQ (reference sequence). Trimming took off 4 bases at V and 0 bases at J, with 6 bases between the two ends. The CDR3 loop spans 13 amino acids. CDR3 sequence: CASSSNLNTEAFF. CDR3 DNA sequence: TGTGCCAGCAGCTCCAACTTGAACACTGAAGCTTTCTTT.

This clonotype showed up many times. In nucleotides, the CDR3 is TGTGCCAGCAGTGAAGCGCCACAGGGGCATGAGGATGGCTACACCTTC. Its translation: CASSEAPQGHEDGYTF. The rearrangement uses TRBV6-1 and TRBJ1-2; 7 nucleotides align to TRBD1. The ends lost 0 bases at V and 6 bases at J; junction bases unmatched: 10. Germline V CDR1 and CDR2: MNHNS, SASEGT. CDR3 length: 16 residues.

In DNA form, the CDR3 reads TGTGCCACCAGCCCCGGGCTAGTAAATCAGCCCCAGCATTTT. It is translated as CATSPGLVNQPQHF. This rearrangement joins TRBV15 to TRBJ1-5; D not certain. This CDR3 has 14 residues. Deletions cut 5 bases from V and 4 bases from J, with 12 bases between. The germline gives CDR1 LNHNV, CDR2 YYDKDF (reference sequence).

This clonotype showed up many times. This chain connects TRBV24-1 to TRBJ1-5; tentatively, D is TRBD1 (5 bases). The CDR3 contains 14 residues. Trimming left V 4 bases short and J 5 bases short, with 11 bases between. Germline V gene lookup returns CDR1 KGHDR and CDR2 SFDVKD. The DNA of the CDR3 is TGTGCCACCAGTGAGCAGGGAGGAGATCAGCCCCAGCATTTT. This codes for CATSEQGGDQPQHF.

This clonotype was observed at least ten times. The CDR3 DNA sequence: TGTGCCAGCAGCCGCACAGGAACACCCGGGGAGCTGTTTTTT. This gives the protein CASSRTGTPGELFF. The genes are TRBV3-1 and TRBJ2-2, with D maybe TRBD1 (5 bases). Germline CDR1 LGHDT, CDR2 YNNKEL (reference sequence). The CDR3 spans 14 residues. V lost 4 bases and J lost 6, with 12 bases in between.

This clonotype has just a few counts. The chain joins TRBV7-2 to TRBJ2-7; TRBD2 is a possible D gene (6 bases). This CDR3 contains 14 residues. The germline CDR1 and CDR2 sequences are SGHTA and FQGNSA. Trimming removed 1 base from V and 9 bases from J, with 16 bases in between. This CDR3 is CASSLEAGAGRQYF. The CDR3 DNA reads TGTGCCAGCAGCTTAGAGGCGGGTGCGGGGAGGCAGTACTTC. Full variable domain (outside the CDR3, taken from reference TRBV7-2 and TRBJ2-7): GAGVSQSPSNKVTEKGKDVELRCDPISGHTALYWYRQSLGQGLEFLIYFQGNSAPDKSGLPSDRFSAERTGGSVSTLTIQRTQQEDSAVYLCASSLEAGAGRQYFGPGTRLTVT.

This clonotype has a count of ten or more. The V and J genes are TRBV27 and TRBJ2-1, with unresolved D. The CDR3 extends over 13 amino acids. Germline CDR1 and CDR2: MNHEY and SMNVEV (reference sequence). The V gene lost 8 bases and the J gene lost 7 bases, with 15 bases spanning the gap. For the CDR3, the DNA is TGTGCCAGCGGGCCGGAACTTCATAATGAGCAGTTCTTC. As protein: CASGPELHNEQFF.